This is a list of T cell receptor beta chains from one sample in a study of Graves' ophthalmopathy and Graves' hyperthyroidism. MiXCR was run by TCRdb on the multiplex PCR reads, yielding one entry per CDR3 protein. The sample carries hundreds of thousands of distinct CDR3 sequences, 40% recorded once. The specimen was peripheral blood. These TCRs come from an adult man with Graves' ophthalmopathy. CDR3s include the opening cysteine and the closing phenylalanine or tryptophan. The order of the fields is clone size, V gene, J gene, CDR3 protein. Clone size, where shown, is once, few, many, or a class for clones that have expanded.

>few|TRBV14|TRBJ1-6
CASSRRQGYNSPLHF
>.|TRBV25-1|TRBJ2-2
CASSPLQGTVAATFANTGELFF
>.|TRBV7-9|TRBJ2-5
CASSPGGSGRAEETQYF
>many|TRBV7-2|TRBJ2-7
CASSLVPGIYEQYF
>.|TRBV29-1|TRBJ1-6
CSVLEDNSPLHF
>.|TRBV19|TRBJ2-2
CASSLRDSNTGELFF
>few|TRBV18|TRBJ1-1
CASTDSNTEAFF
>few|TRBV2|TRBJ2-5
CASSGLGLFKETQYF
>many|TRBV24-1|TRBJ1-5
CASSSTSSNQPQHF
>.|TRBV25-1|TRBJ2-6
CASSFGDRSGANVLTF
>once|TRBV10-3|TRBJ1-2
CAIREERGSGYTF
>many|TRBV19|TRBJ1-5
CASSIGGAYNQPQHF
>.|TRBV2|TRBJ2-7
CASSARRTSGLYEQYF
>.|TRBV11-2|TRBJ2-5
CASSLPRTGRSQETQYF
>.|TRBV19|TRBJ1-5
CARSVAGRNQPQHF
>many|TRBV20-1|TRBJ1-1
CSGDREGTEAFF
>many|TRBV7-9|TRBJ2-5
CASSPRRQTRETQYF
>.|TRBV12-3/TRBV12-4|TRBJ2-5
CASSWASMETQYF
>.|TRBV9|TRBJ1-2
CASSLEGQGRYGYTF
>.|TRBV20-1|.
CRPSSSYNEQFF
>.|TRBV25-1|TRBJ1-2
CASKFRNYGYTF
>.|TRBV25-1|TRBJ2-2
CASSPYRGAGTGELFF
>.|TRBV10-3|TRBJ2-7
CASSYPGTSSYEQYF
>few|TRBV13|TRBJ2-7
CASSAPGTSGPSSYEQYF
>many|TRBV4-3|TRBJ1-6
CASRRPGRDNSPLHF
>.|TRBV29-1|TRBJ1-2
CSVARTSGYTF
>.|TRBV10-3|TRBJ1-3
CAISGQDTIYF
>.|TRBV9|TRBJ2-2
CASSVGSRNTGELFF
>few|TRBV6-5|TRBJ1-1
CASSSPKNTEAFF
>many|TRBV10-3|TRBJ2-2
CAISGNDRTGELFF
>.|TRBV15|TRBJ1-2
CAHRDSFYGYTF
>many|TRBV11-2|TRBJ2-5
CASSIGTETQYF
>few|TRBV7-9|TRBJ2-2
CASSRGTGPGTGELFF
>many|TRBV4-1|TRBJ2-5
CASSPPGQGETQYF
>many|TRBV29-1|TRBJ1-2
CSVGQDYGYTF
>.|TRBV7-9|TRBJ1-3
CASSLQGAGFGNTIYF
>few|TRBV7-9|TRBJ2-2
CASSGTGAGSAGELFF
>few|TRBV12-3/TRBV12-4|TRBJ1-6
CASRDEGSYNSPLHF
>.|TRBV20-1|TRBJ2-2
CSAREVKTGELFF
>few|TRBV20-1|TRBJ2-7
CSADQTLARYYEQYF
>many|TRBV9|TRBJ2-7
CASSVAASGSSEQYF
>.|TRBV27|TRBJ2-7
CASRGQQAYEQYF
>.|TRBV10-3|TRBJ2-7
CAISGTQGRPLPYEQYF
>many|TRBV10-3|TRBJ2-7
CAIKEAGDYEQYF
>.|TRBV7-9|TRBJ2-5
CASSPLTSGVPQATQYF
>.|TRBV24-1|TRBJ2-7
CASSFHLAGVGEQYF
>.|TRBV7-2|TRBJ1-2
CASSQVGQGDYGYTF
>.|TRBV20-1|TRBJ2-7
CSTRLAGGYEQYF
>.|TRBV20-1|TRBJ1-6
CSATFQGLYNSPLHF
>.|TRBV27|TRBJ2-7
CASREGGGEQYF
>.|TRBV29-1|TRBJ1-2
CSGTRGLDYGYTF
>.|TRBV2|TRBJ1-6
CASSYLNRQGDNSPLHF
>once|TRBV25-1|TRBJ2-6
CASTGTGFSGANVLTF
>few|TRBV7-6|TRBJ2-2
CASSLVYQGTGELFF
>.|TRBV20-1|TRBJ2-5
CSARDNRDIQETQYF
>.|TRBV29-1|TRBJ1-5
CSVVPGAGEQPQHF
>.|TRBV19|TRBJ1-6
CASSKVSNNSPLHF
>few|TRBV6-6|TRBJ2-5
CASNRAGWEETQYF
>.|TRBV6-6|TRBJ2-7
CASSYLGQGTYEQYF